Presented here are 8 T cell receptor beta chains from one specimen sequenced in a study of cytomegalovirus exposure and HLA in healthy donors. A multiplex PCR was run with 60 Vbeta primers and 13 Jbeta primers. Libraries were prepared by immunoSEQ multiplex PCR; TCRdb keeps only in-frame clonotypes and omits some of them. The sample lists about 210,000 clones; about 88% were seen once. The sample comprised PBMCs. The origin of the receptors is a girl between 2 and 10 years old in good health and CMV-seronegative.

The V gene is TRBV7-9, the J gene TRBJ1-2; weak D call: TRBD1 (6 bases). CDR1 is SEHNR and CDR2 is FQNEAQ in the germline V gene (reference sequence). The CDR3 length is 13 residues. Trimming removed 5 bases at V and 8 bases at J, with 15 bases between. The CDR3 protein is CASSPAGADGYTF. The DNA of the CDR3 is TGTGCCAGCAGCCCTGCAGGGGCAGACGGCTACACCTTC.

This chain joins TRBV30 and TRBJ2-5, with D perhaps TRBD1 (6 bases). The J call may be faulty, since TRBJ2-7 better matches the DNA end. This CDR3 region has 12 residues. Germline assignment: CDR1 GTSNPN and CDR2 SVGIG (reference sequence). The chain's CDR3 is CAWSGTAYEQYF. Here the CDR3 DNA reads TGTGCCTGGAGTGGGACAGCCTACGAGCAGTACTTC.

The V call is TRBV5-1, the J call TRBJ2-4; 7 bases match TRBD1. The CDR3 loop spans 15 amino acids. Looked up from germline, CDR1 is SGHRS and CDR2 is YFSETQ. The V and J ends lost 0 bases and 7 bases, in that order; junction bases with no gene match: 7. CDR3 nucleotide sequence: TGCGCCAGCAGCTTGGTAGGGGACAGAGGGAACATTCAGTACTTC. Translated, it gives CASSLVGDRGNIQYF.

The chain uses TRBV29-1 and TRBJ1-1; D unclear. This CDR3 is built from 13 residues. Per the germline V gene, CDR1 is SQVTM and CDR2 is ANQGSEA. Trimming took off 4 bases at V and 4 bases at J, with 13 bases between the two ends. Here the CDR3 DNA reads TGCAGCGTTGCTCCACGGAGCATCACTGAAGCTTTCTTT. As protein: CSVAPRSITEAFF.

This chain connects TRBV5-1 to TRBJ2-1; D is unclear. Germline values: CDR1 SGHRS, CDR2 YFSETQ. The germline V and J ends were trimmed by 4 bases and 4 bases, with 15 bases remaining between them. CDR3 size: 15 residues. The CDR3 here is CASSAEVDWYNEQFF. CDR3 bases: TGCGCCAGCAGCGCCGAAGTAGACTGGTACAATGAGCAGTTCTTC.

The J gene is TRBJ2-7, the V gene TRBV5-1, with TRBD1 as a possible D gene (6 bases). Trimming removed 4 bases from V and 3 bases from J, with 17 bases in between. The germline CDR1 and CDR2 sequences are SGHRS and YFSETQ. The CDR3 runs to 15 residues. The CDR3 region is CASSLTRGELYEQYF. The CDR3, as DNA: TGCGCCAGCAGCCTGACCAGGGGCGAACTCTACGAGCAGTACTTC.

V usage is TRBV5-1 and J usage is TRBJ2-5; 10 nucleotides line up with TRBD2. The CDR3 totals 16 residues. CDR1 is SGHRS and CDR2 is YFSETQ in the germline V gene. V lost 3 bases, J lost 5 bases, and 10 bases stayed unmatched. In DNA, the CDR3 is TGCGCCAGCAGCTCGAGCGGGGGGGCGAACGGGGAGACCCAGTACTTC. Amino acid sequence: CASSSSGGANGETQYF.

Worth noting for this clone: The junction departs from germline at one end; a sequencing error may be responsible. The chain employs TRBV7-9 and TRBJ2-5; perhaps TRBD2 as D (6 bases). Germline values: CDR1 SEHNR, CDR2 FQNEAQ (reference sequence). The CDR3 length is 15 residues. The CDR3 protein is CSSSFSGTYQETQYF. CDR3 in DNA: TGTTCCAGCAGCTTTAGCGGCACTTACCAAGAGACCCAGTACTTC.